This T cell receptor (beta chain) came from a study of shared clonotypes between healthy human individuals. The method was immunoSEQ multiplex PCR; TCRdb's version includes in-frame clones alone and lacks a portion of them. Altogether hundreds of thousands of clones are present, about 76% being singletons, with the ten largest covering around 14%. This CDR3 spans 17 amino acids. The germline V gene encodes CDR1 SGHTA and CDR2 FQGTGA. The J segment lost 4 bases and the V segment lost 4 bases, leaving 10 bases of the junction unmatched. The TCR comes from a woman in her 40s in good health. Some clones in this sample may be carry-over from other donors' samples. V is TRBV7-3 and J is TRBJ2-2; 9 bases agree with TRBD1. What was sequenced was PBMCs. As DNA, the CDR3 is TGTGCCAGCAGCTCGCGGGACAGGGAAGGTCGCACCGGGGAGCTGTTTTTT. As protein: CASSSRDREGRTGELFF.